The 25 T cell receptor beta chains in this list originate from one sample, sequenced in a study of T cell responses to AZD1222 COVID-19 vaccine. Repertoires were generated with immunoSEQ multiplex PCR, while TCRdb's copy carries only in-frame clones and drops some. The table shows 190,000 or so clones, with about 94% occurring only once. The source material was peripheral blood, sampled 28 days after the second AZD1222 dose. The receptors stem from an adult who received the AZD1222 COVID-19 vaccine.

The chain uses TRBV4-1 and TRBJ1-4, with TRBD1 matching over 7 bases. The V segment lost 2 bases and the J segment 7 bases; nucleotides outside the gene matches: 16. The CDR3 extends over 18 amino acids. CDR1 MGHRA and CDR2 YSYEKL come from the germline V gene. The DNA of the CDR3 is TGCGCCAGCAGCCAACCTTTGCAGGGGGGCTCGCAAAGTGAAAAACTGTTTTTT. Amino acids: CASSQPLQGGSQSEKLFF.

This rearrangement joins TRBV6-5 to TRBJ1-1, with D possibly matching TRBD1 (5 bases). Between the trimmed V and J ends, which lost 0 bases and 0 bases, there was a span of 11 bases. The CDR3 loop spans 16 amino acids. The V gene's germline CDR1 is MNHEY and CDR2 SVGAGI. The CDR3 nucleotides read TGTGCCAGCAGTTACTCCAGGGAGACCTTGAACACTGAAGCTTTCTTT. Its translation is CASSYSRETLNTEAFF.

V and J are TRBV18 and TRBJ1-5; 10 bases align to TRBD1. The CDR3 extends over 15 amino acids. V dropped 7 bases and J dropped 7; count of bases not matched to a gene: 10. Per germline, CDR1 KGHSH and CDR2 LQKENI. CDR3 DNA sequence: TGTGCCAGCTTAGCCGGGACAGGGGAGGGCCAGCCCCAGCATTTT. Encoded protein: CASLAGTGEGQPQHF.

The genes are TRBV27 and TRBJ1-1; tentative D call: TRBD1 (6 bases). Trimming removed 0 bases from V and 1 base from J, with 9 bases in between. The germline V gene has CDR1 MNHEY and CDR2 SMNVEV (reference sequence). The CDR3 spans 15 residues. The CDR3 coding sequence is TGTGCCAGCAGTTTATCAACAGGGCCGAACACTGAAGCTTTCTTT. It is translated as CASSLSTGPNTEAFF.

V and J are TRBV7-3 and TRBJ1-2; 9 bases align to TRBD1. Germline-derived CDR1 and CDR2 are SGHTA and FQGTGA. J lost 8 bases, V lost 5 bases, and 6 bases had no gene match. CDR3 length: 13 residues. The DNA for the CDR3 is TGTGCCAGCAGCCCGGACAGGGGAACCGGCTACACCTTC. The encoded protein is CASSPDRGTGYTF.

The rearrangement links TRBV4-3 to TRBJ1-3; D not certain. The ends were cut back, 2 bases at V and 0 bases at J, with 11 bases in the middle. Germline CDR1 is LGHNA and CDR2 is YSLEER. This CDR3 region has 16 residues. The CDR3 loop reads CASSQHQSSSGNTIYF. Here the CDR3 DNA reads TGCGCCAGCAGCCAACATCAATCGAGCTCTGGAAACACCATATATTTT.

The CDR3 protein is CASSLLPLGRFLEETQYF. In DNA form, the CDR3 reads TGTGCCAGCAGCCTACTTCCTCTAGGACGGTTTCTTGAGGAGACCCAGTACTTC. The chain combines TRBV14 with TRBJ2-5; D unclear. Trimming left V 4 bases short and J 5 bases short, with 26 bases between. CDR3 size: 18 residues. In germline, CDR1 is SGHDN, CDR2 FVKESK.

The chain carries TRBV4-1 and TRBJ1-1, with D uncertain. This CDR3 spans 16 amino acids. CDR1 is MGHRA, CDR2 YSYEKL, per germline. V was pared by 3 bases and J by 4 bases, with 18 bases between. CDR3 protein: CASSHIGRRRGTEAFF. The CDR3 DNA follows: TGCGCCAGCAGCCACATTGGACGGAGGCGAGGCACTGAAGCTTTCTTT.

This rearrangement joins TRBV7-9 to TRBJ2-7; the D is unclear. The germline CDR1 and CDR2 sequences are SEHNR and FQNEAQ (reference sequence). The CDR3 totals 13 residues. V was trimmed by 2 bases and J by 2 bases, leaving 7 bases between them. The CDR3 coding sequence is TGTGCCAGCAGCTTACAGGAGACCTACGAGCAGTACTTC. Translating it yields CASSLQETYEQYF.

V and J are TRBV3-1 (or the pseudogene TRBV3-2) and TRBJ1-1, with D possibly being TRBD1 (6 bases). Germline lookup yields CDR1 LGHDT and CDR2 YNNKEL (reference sequence). Trimming shortened V by 0 bases and J by 4 bases, and 21 bases separated the two germline ends. This CDR3 has 18 amino acids. The CDR3 loop reads CASSQDLAGGKKVTEAFF. In DNA form, the CDR3 reads TGTGCCAGCAGCCAAGATCTTGCCGGGGGCAAGAAGGTCACTGAAGCTTTCTTT.

This chain links TRBV7-2 with TRBJ2-2; 8 bases agree with TRBD2. This CDR3 comprises 15 residues. CDR1 and CDR2 (germline): SGHTA, FQGNSA. The trim removed 4 bases at V and 6 bases at J, leaving 7 bases unmatched. Here the CDR3 reads CASSSPGGLAGELFF. Written as DNA, the CDR3 is TGTGCCAGCAGCTCCCCGGGGGGGCTTGCCGGGGAGCTGTTTTTT.

The J gene is TRBJ2-7, the V gene TRBV6-5; a possible D gene is TRBD1 (6 bases). The CDR3 has 15 residues. Germline V gene lookup returns CDR1 MNHEY and CDR2 SVGAGI. The germline V and J ends were trimmed by 0 bases and 3 bases, with 12 bases remaining between them. CDR3 protein: CASSYSSTGNYEQYF. The CDR3 bases are TGTGCCAGCAGTTACTCGTCCACAGGGAACTACGAGCAGTACTTC.

The chain links TRBV7-2 to TRBJ1-2; 9 bases are shared with TRBD1. The CDR3 loop spans 15 amino acids. CDR1 SGHTA and CDR2 FQGNSA come from the germline V gene. V was clipped by 6 bases and J by 4 bases; unmatched bases: 9. CDR3 residues: CASSSPDRGGYGYTF. The DNA for the CDR3 is TGTGCCAGCAGTTCGCCGGACAGGGGTGGCTATGGCTACACCTTC.

The chain links TRBV11-2 to TRBJ1-6; no clear D gene. The length of the CDR3 is 14 residues. Germline lookup yields CDR1 SGHAT and CDR2 FQNNGV. V was trimmed by 0 bases and J by 10 bases, leaving 10 bases between them. The CDR3 loop is CASSLDNGFSPLHF. CDR3 bases: TGTGCCAGCAGCTTAGATAATGGGTTCTCACCCCTCCACTTT.

The chain carries TRBV21-1 and TRBJ2-1. TRBV21-1 is flagged as a pseudogene. The CDR3 sequence is 17 residues long. CDR3 nucleotides: TGTGCCAGCAGCAAAGGAGGAGACAAAAACTCCTACAATGAGCAGTTCTTC. Protein product: CASSKGGDKNSYNEQFF.

This chain uses TRBV3-1 (or the pseudogene TRBV3-2) with TRBJ1-1; 8 nucleotides align to TRBD1. Germline CDR1 reads LGHDT; CDR2 reads YNNKEL (reference sequence). Germline trimming cut 4 bases from V and 3 bases from J; bases unmatched to any gene: 7. This CDR3 has 15 amino acids. The CDR3 loop reads CASSRRQGIDTEAFF. Here the CDR3 DNA reads TGTGCCAGCAGCCGCAGACAGGGGATTGACACTGAAGCTTTCTTT.

The chain joins TRBV5-6 to TRBJ1-6, with D perhaps matching TRBD1 (5 bases). Looked up from germline, CDR1 is SGHDT and CDR2 is YYEEEE. The CDR3 length is 16 residues. The ends were cut back, 4 bases at V and 2 bases at J, with 13 bases in the middle. The CDR3 reads CASSRTQGTYNSPLHF. The CDR3 DNA reads TGTGCCAGCAGCCGCACGCAGGGAACCTATAATTCACCCCTCCACTTT. Drawing the rest from reference TRBV5-6 and TRBJ1-6, the complete variable domain is DAGVTQSPTHLIKTRGQQVTLRCSPKSGHDTVSWYQQALGQGPQFIFQYYEEEERQRGNFPDRFSGHQFPNYSSELNVNALLLGDSALYLCASSRTQGTYNSPLHFGNGTRLTVT.

The chain joins TRBV30 to TRBJ2-4; 9 bases line up with TRBD1. The V gene's germline CDR1 is GTSNPN and CDR2 SVGIG (reference sequence). Germline trimming cut 0 bases from V and 4 bases from J; bases unmatched to any gene: 1. The CDR3 is 14 amino acids. The CDR3 bases are TGTGCCTGGAGTGTAGACAGGGGGAAAAACATTCAGTACTTC. This translates into CAWSVDRGKNIQYF. Filled out from reference TRBV30 and TRBJ2-4, the complete variable domain reads SQTIHQWPATLVQPVGSPLSLECTVEGTSNPNLYWYRQAAGRGLQLLFYSVGIGQISSEVPQNLSASRPQDRQFILSSKKLLLSDSGFYLCAWSVDRGKNIQYFGAGTRLSVL.

The V and J genes are TRBV7-8 and TRBJ1-6, with 7 bases matching TRBD1. The CDR3 loop spans 13 amino acids. Trimming at V came to 9 bases and at J to 7 bases, leaving 6 bases not matched to a gene. Germline CDR1 reads SGHVS; CDR2 reads FQNEAQ. Written as DNA, the CDR3 is TGTGCCAGTTCGGGACAGTACAATTCACCCCTCCACTTT. Its protein product is CASSGQYNSPLHF.

About this clone itself: Other DNA variants within this sample encode the same CDR3. The chain joins TRBV3-1 (or the pseudogene TRBV3-2) to TRBJ1-5; the D is unclear. The germline V gene has CDR1 LGHDT and CDR2 YNNKEL (reference sequence). The CDR3 has 13 residues. V gave up 1 base and J gave up 7 bases, with 8 bases separating them. Here the CDR3 DNA reads TGTGCCAGCAGCCAAGGACTCGGACAGCCCCAGCATTTT. As protein: CASSQGLGQPQHF.

The count of this clone is one. The same CDR3 also results from other DNA sequences found in this sample. The rearrangement links TRBV18 to TRBJ1-5; no firm D call. This CDR3 has 14 residues. Trimming stripped 3 bases from V and 1 base from J, with 7 bases between. Germline CDR1 KGHSH, CDR2 LQKENI. The CDR3 loop is CASSPAGSNQPQHF. CDR3 DNA sequence: TGTGCCAGCTCACCGGCGGGGAGCAATCAGCCCCAGCATTTT.

The chain joins TRBV10-3 to TRBJ1-1; D not resolved. Trimming cost V 7 bases and J 5 bases, with 14 bases left between them. The CDR3 runs 13 residues. Germline-derived CDR1 and CDR2 are ENHRY and SYGVKD. CDR3 in DNA: TGTGCCATCAAGGCGACGATGGGGACTGAAGCTTTCTTT. Its translation: CAIKATMGTEAFF.

This rearrangement joins TRBV9 to TRBJ1-1; D not certain. The CDR3 covers 12 residues. V was cut by 0 bases and J by 6 bases, with 6 bases left in between. In germline, CDR1 is SGDLS, CDR2 YYNGEE. The CDR3 DNA sequence: TGTGCCAGCAGCGTAGGGGATTCTGAAGCTTTCTTT. It codes for CASSVGDSEAFF.

The gene calls are TRBV13 and TRBJ2-2, with 7 positions matching TRBD1. After removal of 5 bases from V and 1 base from J, the junction contained 7 bases not matched to a gene. The CDR3 is 16 residues long. Germline CDR1 reads PRHDT; CDR2 reads FYEKMQ (reference sequence). CDR3 in DNA: TGTGCCAGCAGCCCACAGGGGATCCAGAACACCGGGGAGCTGTTTTTT. It yields the protein CASSPQGIQNTGELFF.

The chain couples TRBV7-9 to TRBJ2-5; D tentatively reads TRBD1 or TRBD2 (6 bases each). The V gene's germline CDR1 is SEHNR and CDR2 FQNEAQ (reference sequence). CDR3 length: 15 residues. V was clipped by 9 bases and J by 3 bases, with 20 bases between them. This CDR3 is CASRLGGSQKETQYF. The CDR3 DNA reads as TGTGCCAGTCGGCTAGGGGGGTCTCAAAAAGAGACCCAGTACTTC. Full variable domain (outside the CDR3, taken from reference TRBV7-9 and TRBJ2-5): DTGVSQNPRHKITKRGQNVTFRCDPISEHNRLYWYRQTLGQGPEFLTYFQNEAQLEKSRLLSDRFSAERPKGSFSTLEIQRTEQGDSAMYLCASRLGGSQKETQYFGPGTRLLVL.